The 5 T cell receptor beta chains presented below share a single source sample, sequenced in a study of CD8 T cells in Susac syndrome. An input of roughly 0.5 to 1 ug of RNA was subjected to reverse transcription using random hexamers. TCRdb reanalysed the immunoSEQ multiplex PCR reads using MiXCR and keeps one entry per CDR3 protein. The sample carries roughly 110,000 distinct CDR3 sequences, approximately 91% recorded once. Sequencing input: CD4+ T cells from PBMCs. The receptors originated from a human donor in good health.

CDR3 sequence (DNA): TGTGCCGGCAGTGCCGGAAGGAACACTGAAGCTTTCTTT. Amino acid sequence: CAGSAGRNTEAFF. The chain recombines TRBV19 with TRBJ1-1; no firm D call. Germline CDR1 LNHDA, CDR2 SQIVND (reference sequence). The germline V and J ends were trimmed by 11 bases and 1 base, with 14 bases remaining between them. This CDR3 is built from 13 residues.

DNA of the CDR3: TGTGCCAGCCACGGCGGGGCCGCGAACACCGGGGAGCTGTTTTTT. Translated: CASHGGAANTGELFF. The chain is built from TRBV19 and TRBJ2-2, with D maybe TRBD2 (6 bases). Trimming shortened V by 9 bases and J by 0 bases, and 14 bases separated the two germline ends. Germline CDR1 and CDR2: LNHDA and SQIVND (reference sequence). The CDR3 spans 15 residues.

This clonotype was seen only once. This sequence joins TRBV5-5 and TRBJ1-5, with 7 bases lining up with TRBD1. The CDR3 is 14 residues long. CDR1 is SGHKS, CDR2 YYEKEE, per germline (reference sequence). V shed 0 bases, J shed 7 bases, and the junction held 4 bases outside the gene matches. The CDR3 nucleotides are TGTGCCAGCAGCTTGGGAGGGGGCGGGCAGCCCCAGCATTTT. Translated, it gives CASSLGGGGQPQHF.

The genes are TRBV20-1 and TRBJ1-1, with D uncertain. Germline-derived CDR1 and CDR2 are DFQATT and SNEGSKA (reference sequence). CDR3 length: 12 residues. Between the trimmed V and J ends, which lost 3 bases and 1 base, there was a span of 6 bases. The CDR3 region has the DNA TGCAGTGCTAGGCAGACGAACACTGAAGCTTTCTTT. Amino acid sequence: CSARQTNTEAFF.

This chain uses TRBV4-3 with TRBJ2-7; D is undetermined. V was trimmed by 1 base and J by 4 bases, leaving 8 bases between them. The germline V gene encodes CDR1 LGHNA and CDR2 YSLEER. The CDR3 consists of 13 residues. The CDR3 loop reads CASSQGLFYEQYF. The CDR3 DNA reads TGCGCCAGCAGCCAAGGTCTTTTTTACGAGCAGTACTTC.